One and the same sample provided the 25 T cell receptor beta chains below, sequenced in a study of PD-1 blockade in classical Hodgkin lymphoma. Data came from immunoSEQ multiplex PCR; TCRdb stores just in-frame clones and leaves some out. This sample has around 31,000 clones, with over 75% found just once. Every single patient, without exception, relapsed after autologous stem cell transplantation, and brentuximab vedotin exposure varied. CD4+ T cells were purified from thawed PBMCs by negative selection. This specimen consisted of CD4+ T cells from blood, obtained at baseline. These TCRs come from a human donor with classical Hodgkin lymphoma.

V gene TRBV14 combines with J gene TRBJ2-5; D unresolved. The CDR3 runs 16 residues. Germline V gene lookup returns CDR1 SGHDN and CDR2 FVKESK. V was clipped by 2 bases and J by 5 bases, with 18 bases between them. The DNA of the CDR3 is TGTGCCAGCAGCCAAATTAACCCTCCTCAAGGGGAGACCCAGTACTTC. Amino acids: CASSQINPPQGETQYF. The full variable domain, in which reference TRBV14 and TRBJ2-5 provide the parts outside the CDR3, is EAGVTQFPSHSVIEKGQTVTLRCDPISGHDNLYWYRRVMGKEIKFLLHFVKESKQDESGMPNNRFLAERTGGTYSTLKVQPAELEDSGVYFCASSQINPPQGETQYFGPGTRLLVL.

The genes are TRBV5-1 and TRBJ2-5; D might be TRBD2 (6 bases). Germline lookup yields CDR1 SGHRS and CDR2 YFSETQ. With 0 bases removed from V and 5 bases from J, the gap between germline ends came to 20 bases. CDR3 length: 17 amino acids. The CDR3 loop reads CASSLAPAGPSGETQYF. The CDR3 DNA sequence: TGCGCCAGCAGCTTGGCCCCAGCGGGCCCATCCGGGGAGACCCAGTACTTC.

The chain couples TRBV5-4 to TRBJ2-3; the D gene is possibly TRBD1 (5 bases). Per the germline V gene, CDR1 is SGHNT and CDR2 is YYREEE (reference sequence). The CDR3 sequence is 14 residues long. Trimming shortened V by 2 bases and J by 0 bases, and 7 bases separated the two germline ends. DNA for the CDR3: TGTGCCAGCAGCTTAAGGACAAGCACAGATACGCAGTATTTT. It codes for CASSLRTSTDTQYF.

The genes are TRBV5-1 and TRBJ1-1; the D is unclear. V shed 0 bases and J shed 11 bases, with 14 bases lying between them. The CDR3 sequence is 13 residues long. Germline CDR1 is SGHRS and CDR2 is YFSETQ. CDR3 nucleotide sequence: TGCGCCAGCAGCTTGGGGCCCCCGGGAGAGGCTTTCTTT. Translating gives CASSLGPPGEAFF. Filled out from reference TRBV5-1 and TRBJ1-1, the complete variable domain reads KAGVTQTPRYLIKTRGQQVTLSCSPISGHRSVSWYQQTPGQGLQFLFEYFSETQRNKGNFPGRFSGRQFSNSRSEMNVSTLELGDSALYLCASSLGPPGEAFFGQGTRLTVV.

In the case of this clone: One end of the junction varies from germline; a read error may be responsible. The CDR3, as DNA: TGTGCCAGCTCAAGTACCTCCGACGAGCAGTACTTC. It specifies CASSSTSDEQYF. The chain combines TRBV18 with TRBJ2-7; D is undetermined. The CDR3 runs 12 residues. CDR1 and CDR2 from the germline V gene are KGHSH and LQKENI.

The chain is built from TRBV4-2 and TRBJ1-4; D ambiguous. The CDR3 length is 16 residues. Germline values: CDR1 LGHNA, CDR2 YNFKEQ. V was pared by 0 bases and J by 8 bases, with 16 bases between. The CDR3 is CASSQDLAPKREKLFF. The DNA of the CDR3 is TGTGCCAGCAGCCAAGATTTGGCACCCAAACGGGAAAAACTGTTTTTT.

The chain joins TRBV10-3 to TRBJ1-4; TRBD1 matches 7 bases. This CDR3 contains 14 residues. After removal of 3 bases from V and 7 bases from J, the junction contained 5 bases not matched to a gene. In germline, CDR1 is ENHRY, CDR2 SYGVKD. CDR3 region: CAISERDRGEKLFF. In DNA, the CDR3 is TGTGCCATCAGTGAAAGGGACAGAGGTGAAAAACTGTTTTTT.

The chain couples TRBV6-6 to TRBJ2-3; D assignment may be TRBD1 or TRBD2 (6 bases each). The germline CDR1 and CDR2 sequences are MNHNY and SVGAGI (reference sequence). The CDR3 covers 16 residues. V dropped 5 bases and J dropped 6 bases, with 21 bases sitting between them. The CDR3 loop reads CASSRTPELGGDTQYF. CDR3 nucleotide sequence: TGTGCCAGCAGTCGAACCCCTGAGCTAGGGGGGGATACGCAGTATTTT.

The V gene is TRBV4-1, the J gene TRBJ2-1; 8 positions agree with TRBD2. The trim removed 0 bases at V and 3 bases at J, leaving 10 bases unmatched. CDR1 is MGHRA and CDR2 is YSYEKL in the germline V gene. The CDR3 consists of 18 residues. In nucleotides, the CDR3 is TGCGCCAGCAGCCAAGATACTGGCCTAGCGGGCCTCTACAATGAGCAGTTCTTC. Translation gives CASSQDTGLAGLYNEQFF.

The chain joins TRBV27 to TRBJ2-2; a possible D gene is TRBD2 (5 bases). The CDR3 has 15 residues. V was cut by 3 bases and J by 5 bases, with 13 bases left in between. Germline V gene sequence: CDR1 MNHEY, CDR2 SMNVEV (reference sequence). The CDR3 reads CASSLQADGTGELFF. CDR3 nucleotide sequence: TGTGCCAGCAGTTTGCAAGCGGACGGGACCGGGGAGCTGTTTTTT.

The rearrangement joins TRBV6-5 to TRBJ2-3; 7 bases map to TRBD2. Germline V gene lookup returns CDR1 MNHEY and CDR2 SVGAGI. CDR3 length: 14 amino acids. Trimming took 0 bases from V and 6 from J; bases not matched to a gene: 3. The CDR3 nucleotides read TGTGCCAGCAGTTACTCGGGGGGGACTGATACGCAGTATTTT. It codes for CASSYSGGTDTQYF.

The rearrangement uses TRBV30 and TRBJ1-1; D is possibly TRBD1 (5 bases). This CDR3 is 14 amino acids long. Germline V lookup: CDR1 GTSNPN, CDR2 SVGIG (reference sequence). The V end was cut by 3 bases, the J end by 2 bases, with 13 bases between. The CDR3 DNA reads TGTGCCTGGAGGTACGGGACCGCCAACACTGAAGCTTTCTTT. Translating it yields CAWRYGTANTEAFF.

This clone came up once. J is TRBJ2-1 and V is TRBV5-6, with a weak D call TRBD1 (6 bases). This CDR3 is 13 amino acids long. V was pared by 0 bases and J by 6 bases, with 7 bases between. Germline CDR1 and CDR2: SGHDT and YYEEEE. The CDR3 is CASSLDRVNEQFF. For the CDR3, the DNA is TGTGCCAGCAGCTTGGACAGGGTCAATGAGCAGTTCTTC.

The rearrangement uses TRBV19 and TRBJ2-2; 9 nucleotides align to TRBD2. Germline-derived CDR1 and CDR2 are LNHDA and SQIVND (reference sequence). V lost 4 bases to trimming and J lost 5 bases; unmatched junction nucleotides: 5. The CDR3 is made up of 15 amino acids. DNA for the CDR3: TGTGCCAGTAGTAATGTAGCGGGAGTTACCGGGGAGCTGTTTTTT. The encoded protein is CASSNVAGVTGELFF.

This clone was detected a few times. This rearrangement joins TRBV5-1 to TRBJ1-3; 9 nucleotides line up with TRBD1. After removal of 4 bases from V and 0 bases from J, the junction contained 2 bases not matched to a gene. Germline V CDR1 and CDR2: SGHRS, YFSETQ. This CDR3 has 15 residues. DNA for the CDR3: TGCGCCAGCAGCGGGACAGGGAACTCTGGAAACACCATATATTTT. This translates into CASSGTGNSGNTIYF.

This chain links TRBV19 with TRBJ2-7; tentative D call: TRBD1 (6 bases). The CDR3 totals 14 residues. Germline CDR1 reads LNHDA; CDR2 reads SQIVND (reference sequence). The V gene lost 1 base and the J gene lost 3 bases, with 10 bases spanning the gap. CDR3 residues: CASSIGQGGYEQYF. In DNA, the CDR3 is TGTGCCAGTAGTATAGGCCAAGGGGGCTACGAGCAGTACTTC.

This clone has just one count. J is TRBJ2-6 and V is TRBV19; D is unclear. V lost 7 bases and J 0 bases, leaving 10 bases between the germline ends. From germline, CDR1 is LNHDA and CDR2 SQIVND (reference sequence). The CDR3 runs to 15 residues. The DNA of the CDR3 is TGTGCCAGTACGTTTGGTTACTCTGGGGCCAACGTCCTGACTTTC. It specifies CASTFGYSGANVLTF.

The DNA of the CDR3 is TGTGCCAGCTCAGCATCGGCCAGAGCCACAGATACGCAGTATTTT. Translated: CASSASARATDTQYF. V and J are TRBV18 and TRBJ2-3; D uncertain. V lost 5 bases to trimming and J lost 2 bases, with 14 bases between them. Per the germline V gene, CDR1 is KGHSH and CDR2 is LQKENI. The CDR3 is 15 residues long.

This clone was seen a single time. The genes are TRBV5-6 and TRBJ2-3, with a weak D call TRBD2 (6 bases). This CDR3 spans 14 amino acids. Trimming shortened V by 3 bases and J by 6 bases, and 14 bases separated the two germline ends. Per germline, CDR1 SGHDT and CDR2 YYEEEE. DNA of the CDR3: TGTGCCAGCAGCTACCCGGGACTCGGGGATACGCAGTATTTT. Its translation is CASSYPGLGDTQYF.

The chain uses TRBV5-1 and TRBJ2-7; either TRBD1 or TRBD2 may supply D (5 bases each). This CDR3 has 15 residues. CDR1 is SGHRS, CDR2 YFSETQ, per germline. Deletions cut 2 bases from V and 3 bases from J, with 15 bases between. The CDR3 sequence is CASSFLGRAGYEQYF. DNA of the CDR3: TGCGCCAGCAGCTTCTTGGGCAGGGCGGGCTACGAGCAGTACTTC.

The gene calls are TRBV4-1 and TRBJ1-2; 8 nucleotides match TRBD1. This CDR3 is 12 amino acids long. Germline CDR1 MGHRA, CDR2 YSYEKL. V trimming: 2 bases; J trimming: 8 bases; junction bases outside the gene matches: 1. The CDR3 coding sequence is TGCGCCAGCAGCCAACGGACAGGGGGCTACACCTTC. Protein: CASSQRTGGYTF.

The chain is built from TRBV28 and TRBJ2-5, with D possibly called TRBD1 or TRBD2 (5 bases each). The CDR3 has 20 residues. The germline gives CDR1 MDHEN, CDR2 SYDVKM. The V gene lost 3 bases and the J gene lost 0 bases, with 26 bases spanning the gap. The CDR3 region has the DNA TGTGCCAGCAGTTTCCTCACGGACCTCTCTCAGGGACCGAACCAAGAGACCCAGTACTTC. Protein product: CASSFLTDLSQGPNQETQYF.

CDR3 DNA sequence: TGTGCCAGCAGTGGCCGGGACCGATACGAGCAGTACTTC. Translation: CASSGRDRYEQYF. The V and J genes are TRBV2 and TRBJ2-7; D is tentatively TRBD1 or TRBD2 (5 bases each). The V end lost 4 bases, the J end lost 4 bases, and 11 bases lay between the germline ends. This CDR3 spans 13 amino acids. Germline V lookup: CDR1 SNHLY, CDR2 FYNNEI.

This clone came up once. The chain recombines TRBV5-1 with TRBJ2-2; D is tentatively TRBD1 or TRBD2 (5 bases each). The length of the CDR3 is 14 residues. With 7 bases removed from V and 4 bases from J, the gap between germline ends came to 14 bases. CDR1 and CDR2 from the germline V gene are SGHRS and YFSETQ. The CDR3 DNA reads TGCGCCAGCGCCGCCGGGGCTATCACCGGGGAGCTGTTTTTT. It encodes CASAAGAITGELFF.

This chain uses TRBV9 with TRBJ2-3; D may correspond to TRBD1 or TRBD2 (6 bases each). This CDR3 spans 15 amino acids. Germline lookup yields CDR1 SGDLS and CDR2 YYNGEE. V was clipped by 4 bases and J by 4 bases, with 16 bases between them. The CDR3 here is CASSPRGAASDTQYF. CDR3 in DNA: TGTGCCAGCAGCCCGAGGGGGGCTGCTTCAGATACGCAGTATTTT.